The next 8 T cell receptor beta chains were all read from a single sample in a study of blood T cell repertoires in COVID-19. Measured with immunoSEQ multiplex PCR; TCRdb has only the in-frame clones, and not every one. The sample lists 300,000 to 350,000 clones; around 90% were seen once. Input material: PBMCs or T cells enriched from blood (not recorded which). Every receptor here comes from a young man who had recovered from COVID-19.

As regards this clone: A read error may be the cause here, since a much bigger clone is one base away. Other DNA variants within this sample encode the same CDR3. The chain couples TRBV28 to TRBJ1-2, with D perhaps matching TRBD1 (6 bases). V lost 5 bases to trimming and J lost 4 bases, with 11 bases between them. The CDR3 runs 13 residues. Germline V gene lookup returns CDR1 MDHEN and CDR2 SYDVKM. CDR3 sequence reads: CASSPGQTYGYTF. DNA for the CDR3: TGTGCCAGCAGTCCCGGACAGACCTATGGCTACACCTTC.

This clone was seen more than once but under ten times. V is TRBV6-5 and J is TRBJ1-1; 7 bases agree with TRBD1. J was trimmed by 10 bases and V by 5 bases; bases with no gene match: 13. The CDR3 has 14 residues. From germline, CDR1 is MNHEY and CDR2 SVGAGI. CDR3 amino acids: CASSPPDRPRGAFF. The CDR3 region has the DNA TGTGCCAGCAGTCCCCCGGACAGGCCGAGGGGAGCTTTCTTT.

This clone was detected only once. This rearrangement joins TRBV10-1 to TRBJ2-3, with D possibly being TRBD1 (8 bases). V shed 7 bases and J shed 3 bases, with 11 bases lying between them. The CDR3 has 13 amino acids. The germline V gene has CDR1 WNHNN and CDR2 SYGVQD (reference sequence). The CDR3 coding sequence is TGCGCCAGCAAACAGGGGGGGACAGATACGCAGTATTTT. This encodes CASKQGGTDTQYF.

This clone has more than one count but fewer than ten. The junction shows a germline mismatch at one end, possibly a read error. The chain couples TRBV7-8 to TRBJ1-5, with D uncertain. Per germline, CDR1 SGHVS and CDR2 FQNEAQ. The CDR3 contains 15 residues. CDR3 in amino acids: CASSNRGNSDQPQHF. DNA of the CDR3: TGTGCCAGCAGCAACCGGGGAAATAGCGATCAGCCCCAGCATTTT.

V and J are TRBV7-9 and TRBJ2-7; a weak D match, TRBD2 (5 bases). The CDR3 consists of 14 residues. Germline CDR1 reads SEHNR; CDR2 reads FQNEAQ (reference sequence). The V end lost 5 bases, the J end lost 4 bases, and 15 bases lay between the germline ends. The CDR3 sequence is CASSHVRAGYEQYF. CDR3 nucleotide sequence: TGTGCCAGCAGCCACGTGAGGGCCGGGTACGAGCAGTACTTC.

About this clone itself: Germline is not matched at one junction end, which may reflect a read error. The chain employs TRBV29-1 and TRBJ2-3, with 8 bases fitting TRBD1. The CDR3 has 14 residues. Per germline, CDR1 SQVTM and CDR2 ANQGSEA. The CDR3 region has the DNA TGCAGCGTTCAAGAGGACAGGGGCACAGATACGCAGTATTTT. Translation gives CSVQEDRGTDTQYF.

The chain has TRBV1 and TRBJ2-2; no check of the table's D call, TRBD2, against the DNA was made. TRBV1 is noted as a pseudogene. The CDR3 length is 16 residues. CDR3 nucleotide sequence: TGCACCACCCTAGGACTAGCGGGGGGGAACACCGGGGAGCTGTTTTTT. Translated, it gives CTTLGLAGGNTGELFF.

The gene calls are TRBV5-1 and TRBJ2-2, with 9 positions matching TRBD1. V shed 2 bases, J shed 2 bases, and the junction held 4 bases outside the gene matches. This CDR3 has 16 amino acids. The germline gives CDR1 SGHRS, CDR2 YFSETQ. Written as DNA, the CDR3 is TGCGCCAGCAGCTTATGGGGACAGGGAAACACCGGGGAGCTGTTTTTT. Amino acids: CASSLWGQGNTGELFF.